This paragraph reports one T cell receptor (beta chain). Its cognate antigen is unknown. The junction departs from the called germline gene at one end, perhaps through a read error. The sample comes from a study of T-cell memory formation after mild COVID-19. Overall study: TCR clusters mostly belonged to single donors. Study-level findings and limits: Clones shrinking between day 15 and 85 showed a balanced CD4/CD8 split, and those that grew later tilted toward CD4+.

Looked up from germline, CDR1 is SGHVS and CDR2 is FQNEAQ. This CDR3 has 12 amino acids. TCRdb reprocessed the 5' RACE reads via MiXCR and lists one record per CDR3 protein. The data show about 470,000 distinct CDR3 sequences, around a sixth seen once. The rearrangement links TRBV7-8 to TRBJ2-3, with TRBD2 identical over 11 bases. Sample: PBMCs or a T cell subset sorted from them (not recorded which). The source is an adult woman who had mild COVID-19 (a few samples of this study predate the infection). Cell type and time point are not known. As DNA, the CDR3 is TGTGCCAGCAGCTTACGACTAGCGGGAACCGTTTTT. Amino acid sequence: CASSLRLAGTVF.